The following is a T cell receptor beta chain sequence with its context. This sample is drawn from a study of T cell changes during pregnancy in multiple sclerosis. Germline loops: CDR1 SGHNT, CDR2 YENEEA. This CDR3 region has 16 residues. J gave up 3 bases and V 5 bases, and 9 bases lay outside the gene matches. Libraries were prepared by immunoSEQ multiplex PCR; TCRdb keeps only in-frame clonotypes and omits some of them. The table includes around 66,000 clones, 75% to 95% detected once. The sequenced sample was peripheral blood, obtained after pregnancy. This chain links TRBV11-3 with TRBJ2-7; 11 bases align to TRBD2. The clonotype comes from a female donor in good health, enrolled as a control in a pregnancy study. The CDR3 sequence: CASSKAGTSGGYEQYF. For the CDR3, the DNA is TGTGCCAGCAGCAAAGCCGGGACTAGCGGAGGCTACGAGCAGTACTTC.